Listed below are T cell receptor beta chains from one sample, sequenced in a study of CD8+CD57+ T cells in acquired aplastic anemia. TCRdb ran MiXCR on the reads and lists one entry per CDR3 protein. The sample lists about 160,000 distinct CDR3 sequences, 40% to 50% seen once, with around a third in the top ten. What was sequenced was sorted CD4+, CD8+, or CD8+CD57+ T cells (not recorded which) from PBMCs. Receptors originate from a human donor with aplastic anemia. Both conserved end residues are part of each CDR3. D genes are given only for firm matches. Expanded clones are given a class, and other clones once, few, many or no size at all.

many	.	TRBV20-1	TRBJ2-1	CSARGWGKTYNEQFF	TGCAGTGCTAGAGGGTGGGGAAAAACGTACAATGAGCAGTTCTTC
few	.	TRBV27	TRBJ1-4	CASSLVTGWELFF	TGTGCCAGCAGTTTAGTAACAGGGTGGGAACTGTTTTTT
once	TRBD1	TRBV2	TRBJ2-7	CASSKDRGHEQYF	TGTGCCAGCAGTAAGGACAGGGGCCACGAGCAGTACTTC
many	.	TRBV5-1	TRBJ2-7	CASSFEGGVEQYF	TGCGCCAGCAGCTTTGAGGGGGGGGTCGAGCAGTACTTC
.	TRBD1	TRBV19	TRBJ1-6	CASTLRTGGNSPLHF	TGTGCCAGTACCCTAAGGACAGGGGGTAATTCACCCCTCCACTTT
few	.	TRBV6-1	TRBJ1-1	CASSEATGYSVDTEAFF	TGTGCCAGCAGTGAGGCTACAGGGTATTCGGTGGACACTGAAGCTTTCTTT
once	.	TRBV2	TRBJ1-2	CASSPPSGYGYTF	TGTGCCAGCTCACCACCGTCAGGGTATGGCTACACCTTC
.	.	TRBV11-3	TRBJ2-2	CASSFGSLTGELFF	TGTGCCAGCAGTTTCGGGTCCCTCACCGGGGAGCTGTTTTTT
.	.	TRBV10-3	TRBJ2-5	CAISSTIKGTQYF	TGTGCCATCAGTTCGACTATCAAAGGGACCCAGTACTTC
many	TRBD1	TRBV6-1	TRBJ1-5	CASSGGQGNQPQHF	TGTGCCAGCAGCGGGGGACAGGGAAATCAGCCCCAGCATTTT
few	TRBD1	TRBV10-3	TRBJ1-2	CATSTGWGYGYTF	TGTGCCACCTCGACAGGGTGGGGCTATGGCTACACCTTC
.	.	TRBV5-1	TRBJ2-7	CASSLTTGSYGQYF	TGCGCCAGCAGCCTCACGACAGGCTCCTACGGGCAGTACTTC
many	.	TRBV29-1	TRBJ1-6	CSYRDDSSYNSPLHF	TGCAGCTATAGGGATGATAGCTCCTATAATTCACCCCTCCACTTT
.	.	TRBV7-2	TRBJ2-7	CASSLGLNYEQYF	TGTGCCAGCAGCTTGGGACTGAACTACGAGCAGTACTTC
few	.	TRBV29-1	TRBJ2-5	CSVEQNRRAQYF	TGCAGCGTTGAACAGAACAGGAGGGCCCAGTACTTC
.	.	TRBV19	TRBJ2-7	CASRVASGVPYEQYF	TGTGCCAGTAGGGTCGCTTCGGGCGTACCCTACGAGCAGTACTTC
few	.	TRBV5-6	TRBJ1-2	CASSLVGSSDYGYTF	TGTGCCAGCAGCTTAGTGGGCAGTTCCGACTATGGCTACACCTTC
many	TRBD2	TRBV24-1	TRBJ2-1	CATSDYAGGPNNEQFF	TGTGCCACCAGTGATTACGCGGGAGGTCCGAACAATGAGCAGTTCTTC
few	.	TRBV27	TRBJ2-1	CASSSPRNYNEQFF	TGTGCCAGCAGTTCCCCCCGGAACTACAATGAGCAGTTCTTC
.	TRBD1	TRBV24-1	TRBJ2-7	CATSARTGYEQYF	TGTGCCACCAGTGCCCGGACAGGCTACGAGCAGTACTTC
many	TRBD1	TRBV5-1	TRBJ2-2	CASSLADRAGAGELFF	TGCGCCAGCAGCTTGGCAGACAGGGCCGGCGCCGGGGAGCTGTTTTTT
.	.	TRBV25-1	TRBJ1-5	CASGREGVQPQHF	TGTGCCAGCGGAAGGGAGGGAGTTCAGCCCCAGCATTTT
few	TRBD2	TRBV10-2	TRBJ2-7	CASIGLAGGPGEQYF	TGCGCCAGCATTGGACTAGCGGGAGGGCCTGGCGAGCAGTACTTC
.	TRBD1	TRBV10-3	TRBJ1-2	CAGRGAHTGVVYGYTF	TGCGCCGGTCGAGGGGCCCACACAGGGGTAGTCTATGGCTACACCTTC
many	.	TRBV12-3/TRBV12-4	TRBJ1-1	CASSLNYAMNTEAFF	TGTGCCAGCAGTTTAAATTACGCCATGAACACTGAAGCTTTCTTT
few	TRBD2	TRBV4-1	TRBJ2-1	CASSQDTLSGGAHEQFF	TGCGCCAGCAGCCAAGATACCCTTAGCGGGGGGGCCCATGAGCAGTTCTTC
many	.	TRBV19	TRBJ1-2	CASSIAGEAYGYTF	TGTGCCAGTAGTATAGCCGGGGAAGCCTATGGCTACACCTTC
.	TRBD1	TRBV12-3/TRBV12-4	TRBJ1-6	CASSLRDRGSRSPLHF	TGTGCCAGCAGTTTAAGGGACAGGGGGAGTAGGTCACCCCTCCACTTT
many	TRBD1	TRBV6-1	TRBJ2-7	CASRPRTGGHEQYF	TGTGCCAGCCGCCCAAGGACAGGGGGCCACGAGCAGTACTTC
.	.	TRBV20-1	TRBJ1-1	CSAELGGSNTEAFF	TGCAGTGCAGAATTGGGGGGCTCCAACACTGAAGCTTTCTTT
many	TRBD2	TRBV30	TRBJ2-7	CAWNQAGVYEQYF	TGTGCCTGGAATCAAGCGGGAGTCTACGAGCAGTACTTC
many	.	TRBV20-1	TRBJ1-2	CSARDLKGMYGYTF	TGCAGTGCTAGAGATCTGAAGGGGATGTATGGCTACACCTTC
.	.	TRBV7-2	TRBJ1-1	CASSSPGINAFF	TGTGCCAGCAGCTCCCCAGGGATTAACGCTTTCTTT
.	.	TRBV7-2	TRBJ1-1	CASTRTQGTKAFF	TGCGCCAGCACCCGAACCCAGGGGACTAAAGCTTTCTTT
.	TRBD1	TRBV19	TRBJ1-1	CASPPTGEVNTEAFF	TGTGCCAGCCCACCGACAGGGGAGGTGAACACTGAAGCTTTCTTT
many	.	TRBV19	TRBJ1-2	CASSIRYGAGAGYGYTF	TGTGCCAGTAGTATTAGGTATGGGGCAGGGGCCGGCTATGGCTACACCTTC
.	.	TRBV6-1	TRBJ1-3	CASSESRAGNTIYF	TGTGCCAGCAGTGAAAGCAGGGCTGGAAACACCATATATTTT
many	.	TRBV5-6	TRBJ1-1	CASSLVRGPPNTEAFF	TGTGCCAGCAGCTTGGTACGTGGGCCCCCGAACACTGAAGCTTTCTTT
many	TRBD1	TRBV11-1	TRBJ2-7	CASSPRDRVLRDEQYF	TGTGCCAGCAGCCCACGGGACAGGGTTCTCAGGGACGAGCAGTACTTC
many	TRBD1	TRBV11-2	TRBJ2-7	CASSLEQGDEQYF	TGTGCCAGCAGCTTAGAACAGGGGGACGAGCAGTACTTC